The clone carrying this T cell receptor (beta chain) has at least ten counts. No antigen is known for it. The ends were cut back, 5 bases at V and 5 bases at J, with 9 bases in the middle. CDR1 and CDR2 (germline): SGHTA, FQGNSA. The length of the CDR3 is 12 residues. Making the TCR beta libraries involved quantitative 5'-RACE with molecular barcodes. One entry per CDR3 protein, called by TCRdb with MiXCR from the 5' RACE reads. The table records roughly 670,000 distinct CDR3 sequences, 15% to 20% of them present only once. The entry originates in a study of CD8 T cells in ankylosing spondylitis. General observations from the study: Earlier reports found some motif variants in synovial fluid and blood in reactive arthritis. In ankylosing spondylitis blood, a motif of roughly 8 highly homologous TCR beta variants appeared characteristic. Disease-linked clones bore a CD8+ phenotype and were relatively rare in peripheral blood. Reportedly, disease-linked clones are significantly enriched in ankylosing spondylitis patients' matched synovial fluid.

This TCR came from a male donor with ankylosing spondylitis. The V call is TRBV7-2, the J call TRBJ1-1; D is perhaps TRBD1 (5 bases). Sequencing used blood, either unsorted or a sorted T cell fraction (not recorded which). DNA of the CDR3: TGTGCCAGCAGCCCTTGGGGGACTGAAGCTTTCTTT. Protein sequence: CASSPWGTEAFF. The entire variable domain, with the rest obtained from reference TRBV7-2 and TRBJ1-1, is as follows: GAGVSQSPSNKVTEKGKDVELRCDPISGHTALYWYRQSLGQGLEFLIYFQGNSAPDKSGLPSDRFSAERTGGSVSTLTIQRTQQEDSAVYLCASSPWGTEAFFGQGTRLTVV.